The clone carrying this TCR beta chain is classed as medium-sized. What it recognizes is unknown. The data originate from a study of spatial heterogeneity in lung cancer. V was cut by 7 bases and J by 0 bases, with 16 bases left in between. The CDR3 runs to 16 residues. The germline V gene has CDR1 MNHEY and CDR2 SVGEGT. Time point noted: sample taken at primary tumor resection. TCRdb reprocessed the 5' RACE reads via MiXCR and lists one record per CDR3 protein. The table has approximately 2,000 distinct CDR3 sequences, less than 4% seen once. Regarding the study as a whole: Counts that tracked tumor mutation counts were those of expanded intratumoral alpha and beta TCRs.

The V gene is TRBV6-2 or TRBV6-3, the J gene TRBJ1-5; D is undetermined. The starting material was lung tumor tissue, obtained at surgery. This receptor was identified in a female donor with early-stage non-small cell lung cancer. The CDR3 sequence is CASMRVPSSSNQPQHF. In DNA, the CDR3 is TGTGCCAGCATGAGGGTTCCGTCAAGTAGCAATCAGCCCCAGCATTTT.